These 2 T cell receptor beta chains originate from one sample sequenced in a study of cytomegalovirus exposure and HLA in healthy donors. The primer mix had 60 Vbeta and 13 Jbeta primers. TCRdb's table, derived via immunoSEQ multiplex PCR, lists solely in-frame clones and lacks some. Here the sample spans about 120,000 clones, around 75% being singletons. The specimen sequenced was PBMCs. These receptors were obtained from a woman in her thirties or forties in good health and CMV-seropositive.

This rearrangement joins TRBV7-2 to TRBJ1-4; 7 bases are shared with TRBD1. Losses at the gene ends were 5 bases for V and 8 bases for J; bases not matched to a gene: 11. Germline CDR1 is SGHTA and CDR2 is FQGNSA. The CDR3 has 15 amino acids. The CDR3 reads CASSPRAGGREKLFF. In nucleotides, the CDR3 is TGTGCCAGCAGCCCCCGAGCAGGGGGGCGAGAAAAACTGTTTTTT.

V gene TRBV29-1 combines with J gene TRBJ1-1, with TRBD1 matching 7 bases. The CDR3 runs 15 residues. V was pared by 4 bases and J by 5 bases, with 13 bases of the junction left unmatched. Germline CDR1 and CDR2: SQVTM and ANQGSEA. The DNA of the CDR3 is TGCAGCGTTGGCCAGGGGGGAGGTGGAGGGACTGAAGCTTTCTTT. As protein: CSVGQGGGGGTEAFF.